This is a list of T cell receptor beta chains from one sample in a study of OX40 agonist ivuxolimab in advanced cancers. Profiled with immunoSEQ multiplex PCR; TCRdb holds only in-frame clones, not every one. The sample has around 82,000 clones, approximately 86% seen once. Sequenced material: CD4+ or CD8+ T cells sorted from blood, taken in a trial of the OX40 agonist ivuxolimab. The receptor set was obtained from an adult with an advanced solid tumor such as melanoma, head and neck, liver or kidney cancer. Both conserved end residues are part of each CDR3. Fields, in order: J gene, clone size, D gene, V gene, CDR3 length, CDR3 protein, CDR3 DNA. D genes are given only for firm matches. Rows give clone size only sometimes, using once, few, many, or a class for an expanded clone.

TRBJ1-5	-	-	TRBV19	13	CASSRDRDQPQHF	TGTGCCAGCTCCCGGGACCGAGATCAGCCCCAGCATTTT
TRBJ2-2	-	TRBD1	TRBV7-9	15	CASSEGQGATGELFF	TGTGCCAGCAGCGAAGGACAGGGGGCCACCGGGGAGCTGTTTTTT
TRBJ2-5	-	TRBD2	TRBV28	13	CASRLAGLETQYF	TGTGCCAGTCGGCTAGCGGGCTTAGAGACCCAGTACTTC
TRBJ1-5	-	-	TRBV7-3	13	CASSLTTDQPQHF	TGTGCCAGCAGCTTAACAACAGATCAGCCCCAGCATTTT
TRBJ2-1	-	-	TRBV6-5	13	CASSYYTSNEQFF	TGTGCCAGCAGTTACTACACCTCCAATGAGCAGTTCTTC
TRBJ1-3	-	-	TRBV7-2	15	CASSPFTGSGNTIYF	TGTGCCAGCAGCCCATTTACAGGGTCTGGAAACACCATATATTTT
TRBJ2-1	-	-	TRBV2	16	CASSEWGGEVADEQFF	TGTGCCAGCAGTGAATGGGGCGGTGAGGTGGCGGATGAGCAGTTCTTC
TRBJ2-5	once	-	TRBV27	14	CASRQGPYQETQYF	TGTGCCAGCAGGCAGGGTCCGTACCAAGAGACCCAGTACTTC
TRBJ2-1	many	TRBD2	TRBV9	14	CASEREPNYNEQFF	TGTGCCAGCGAGCGGGAGCCCAACTACAATGAGCAGTTCTTC
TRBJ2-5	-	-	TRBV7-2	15	CASSLHFQDQETQYF	TGTGCCAGCAGCTTACACTTCCAGGACCAAGAGACCCAGTACTTC
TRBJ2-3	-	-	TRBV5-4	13	CASSSQGPDTQYF	TGTGCCAGCAGCTCACAGGGCCCAGATACGCAGTATTTT
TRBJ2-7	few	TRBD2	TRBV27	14	CASSPKIAGYEQYF	TGTGCCAGCAGTCCTAAAATAGCGGGCTACGAGCAGTACTTC
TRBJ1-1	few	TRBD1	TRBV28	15	CASREWDRGRTEAFF	TGTGCCAGCAGAGAGTGGGACAGGGGGCGGACTGAAGCTTTCTTT
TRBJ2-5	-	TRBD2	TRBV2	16	CASSALAGAGVETQYF	TGTGCCAGCAGTGCGCTAGCGGGAGCTGGGGTAGAGACCCAGTACTTC
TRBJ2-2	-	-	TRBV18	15	CASSREQELPGELFF	TGTGCCAGCTCACGCGAACAGGAGCTCCCCGGGGAGCTGTTTTTT
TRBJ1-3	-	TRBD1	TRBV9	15	CASSVGGQGGNTIYF	TGTGCCAGCAGCGTAGGGGGACAGGGAGGAAACACCATATATTTT
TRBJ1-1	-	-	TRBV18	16	CASSPRLGLDDTEAFF	TGTGCCAGCTCACCACGGTTAGGGCTAGATGACACTGAAGCTTTCTTT
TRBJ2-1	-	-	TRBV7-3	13	CASSTSQYNEQFF	TGTGCCAGCAGCACCTCACAGTACAATGAGCAGTTCTTC
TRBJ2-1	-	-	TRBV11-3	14	CASSLGRGNDEQFF	TGTGCCAGCAGCTTAGGACGGGGAAACGATGAGCAGTTCTTC
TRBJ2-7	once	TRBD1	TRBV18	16	CASSPRTGGGSYEQYF	TGTGCCAGCTCACCAAGGACAGGGGGCGGGTCCTACGAGCAGTACTTC
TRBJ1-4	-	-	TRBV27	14	CALNSRQVNEKLFF	TGTGCCCTCAATTCGAGGCAGGTTAATGAAAAACTGTTTTTT
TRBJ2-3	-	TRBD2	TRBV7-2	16	CASSQRAGFSTDTQYF	TGTGCCAGCAGCCAAAGAGCGGGATTTAGCACAGATACGCAGTATTTT